These T cell receptor beta chains were read from a single sample in a study of blood T cell repertoires in COVID-19. The assay was immunoSEQ multiplex PCR, and TCRdb's table has in-frame clones only and misses some. This sample has 110,000 to 150,000 clones; over 75% occur once, and the top ten carry 5%. The sample comprised peripheral blood. The origin of the receptors is a woman aged 50 to 60 with acute or convalescent COVID-19. Both conserved end residues are part of each CDR3. The D gene is left open where the match is weak. The size field is filled for only some rows; it gives once, few, many or a size class.

d_call: .
clone_size: .
j_call: TRBJ2-1
v_call: TRBV19
cdr3_nt: TGTGCCAGTAGTATACAACTAAGCGGCAATGAGCAGTTCTTC
cdr3_aa: CASSIQLSGNEQFF

d_call: .
clone_size: .
j_call: TRBJ1-6
v_call: TRBV7-2
cdr3_nt: TGTGCCAGCAGCAAGCCGGAGGGCGTTTCACCCCTCCACTTT
cdr3_aa: CASSKPEGVSPLHF

d_call: TRBD1
clone_size: .
j_call: TRBJ2-1
v_call: TRBV3-1/TRBV3-2
cdr3_nt: TGTGCCAGCAGCCCTTTGGGAGGGACAGGGACCTACAATGAGCAGTTCTTC
cdr3_aa: CASSPLGGTGTYNEQFF

d_call: .
clone_size: .
j_call: TRBJ1-6
v_call: TRBV19
cdr3_nt: TGTGCCAGTAAATCGCTGGACAGCACTAATTCACCCCTCCACTTT
cdr3_aa: CASKSLDSTNSPLHF

d_call: TRBD1
clone_size: .
j_call: TRBJ1-1
v_call: TRBV5-5
cdr3_nt: TGTGCCAGCAGCTTGGGTGCGGGACAGCAGTACGAAGTTTTCTTT
cdr3_aa: CASSLGAGQQYEVFF

d_call: .
clone_size: .
j_call: TRBJ1-4
v_call: TRBV19
cdr3_nt: TGTGCCAGTAGTTGGCAGGGGTCGAATGAAAAACTGTTTTTT
cdr3_aa: CASSWQGSNEKLFF

d_call: .
clone_size: .
j_call: TRBJ2-7
v_call: TRBV7-2
cdr3_nt: TGTGCCAGCAGGAGGGACACCAGGAGCGAGCAGTACTTC
cdr3_aa: CASRRDTRSEQYF

d_call: .
clone_size: .
j_call: TRBJ1-5
v_call: TRBV19
cdr3_nt: TGTGCCAGTAGTTTCGGGACTTCTTATAACAATCAGCCCCAGCATTTT
cdr3_aa: CASSFGTSYNNQPQHF

d_call: TRBD1
clone_size: .
j_call: TRBJ2-1
v_call: TRBV5-1
cdr3_nt: TGCGCCAGCAGCTTCGGGACAGGATACAATGAGCAGTTCTTC
cdr3_aa: CASSFGTGYNEQFF

d_call: .
clone_size: .
j_call: TRBJ1-5
v_call: TRBV19
cdr3_nt: TGTGCCAGTAGTATACCTAATAGCAATCAGCCCCAGCATTTT
cdr3_aa: CASSIPNSNQPQHF

d_call: .
clone_size: .
j_call: TRBJ1-1
v_call: TRBV28
cdr3_nt: TGTGCCAGCAGTTCTGGGACAACACAAGGGGACACTGAAGCTTTCTTT
cdr3_aa: CASSSGTTQGDTEAFF

d_call: .
clone_size: .
j_call: TRBJ1-1
v_call: TRBV6-2/TRBV6-3
cdr3_nt: TGTGCCAGCAGTTTCGGACAACTCAACACTGAAGCTTTCTTT
cdr3_aa: CASSFGQLNTEAFF

d_call: .
clone_size: few
j_call: TRBJ2-2
v_call: TRBV5-3
cdr3_nt: TGTGCCAGGTTTCCCCCAGGGCTAGACACCGGGGAGCTGTTTTTT
cdr3_aa: CARFPPGLDTGELFF

d_call: TRBD1
clone_size: once
j_call: TRBJ1-1
v_call: TRBV5-1
cdr3_nt: TGCGCCAGCACGCCGGGACAGCATAACACTGAAGCTTTCTTT
cdr3_aa: CASTPGQHNTEAFF

d_call: .
clone_size: few
j_call: TRBJ2-1
v_call: TRBV7-9
cdr3_nt: TGTGCCAGCCAAGACAGTAGCTCCTACAATGAGCAGTTCTTC
cdr3_aa: CASQDSSSYNEQFF

d_call: .
clone_size: few
j_call: TRBJ2-5
v_call: TRBV4-2
cdr3_nt: TGTGCCAGCAGCCAAGGTACGCGGGGGCCGCAAGAGACCCAGTACTTC
cdr3_aa: CASSQGTRGPQETQYF

d_call: TRBD1
clone_size: .
j_call: TRBJ1-6
v_call: TRBV9
cdr3_nt: TGTGCCAGCAGCGCCCCCGGGACAGGGGGATCACCCCTCCACTTT
cdr3_aa: CASSAPGTGGSPLHF

d_call: .
clone_size: once
j_call: TRBJ2-7
v_call: TRBV11-3
cdr3_nt: TGTGCCAGCAGCTTAGGGGGGGTAGACTCCTACGAGCAGTACTTC
cdr3_aa: CASSLGGVDSYEQYF

d_call: .
clone_size: .
j_call: TRBJ2-7
v_call: TRBV4-3
cdr3_nt: TGCGCCAGCAGCCAAGAGCTACAGGGCGCGGGCGAGCAGTACTTC
cdr3_aa: CASSQELQGAGEQYF

d_call: TRBD2
clone_size: .
j_call: TRBJ2-3
v_call: TRBV28
cdr3_nt: TGTGCCAGCACCCCACTAGCGGGAGCTAGCACAGATACGCAGTATTTT
cdr3_aa: CASTPLAGASTDTQYF

d_call: .
clone_size: few
j_call: TRBJ1-1
v_call: TRBV3-1/TRBV3-2
cdr3_nt: TGTGCCAGCGTATCGGGGAACACTGAAGCTTTCTTT
cdr3_aa: CASVSGNTEAFF

d_call: TRBD2
clone_size: .
j_call: TRBJ2-3
v_call: TRBV2
cdr3_nt: TGTGCCAGCAGTGGAGGTAGCGGGGGGGCCACGAGCACAGATACGCAGTATTTT
cdr3_aa: CASSGGSGGATSTDTQYF

d_call: .
clone_size: .
j_call: TRBJ1-5
v_call: TRBV6-2/TRBV6-3
cdr3_nt: TGTGCCAGCAGTTTGCCCGGGGGGAATCAGCCCCAGCATTTT
cdr3_aa: CASSLPGGNQPQHF

d_call: TRBD1
clone_size: .
j_call: TRBJ1-6
v_call: TRBV5-1
cdr3_nt: TGCGCCAGCAGCTTGGAAGGGACAGGGCTTTCACCCCTCCACTTT
cdr3_aa: CASSLEGTGLSPLHF

d_call: TRBD1
clone_size: .
j_call: TRBJ2-3
v_call: TRBV3-1/TRBV3-2
cdr3_nt: TGTGCCAGCAGCCCCAATCGGGACAGCAGGGTGTATTTT
cdr3_aa: CASSPNRDSRVYF

d_call: TRBD1
clone_size: .
j_call: TRBJ2-1
v_call: TRBV18
cdr3_nt: TGTGCCAGCTCACCGGGACAGGGGGCTAATGAGCAGTTCTTC
cdr3_aa: CASSPGQGANEQFF

d_call: TRBD2
clone_size: .
j_call: TRBJ2-1
v_call: TRBV5-4
cdr3_nt: TGTGCCAGCAGCAGCGGCGGGACTAGCGGCGACAATGAGCAGTTCTTC
cdr3_aa: CASSSGGTSGDNEQFF

d_call: .
clone_size: .
j_call: TRBJ1-1
v_call: TRBV30
cdr3_nt: TGTGCCTGGAGTCCAGGGAAGGGGATGAACACTGAAGCTTTCTTT
cdr3_aa: CAWSPGKGMNTEAFF

d_call: .
clone_size: .
j_call: TRBJ1-1
v_call: TRBV2
cdr3_nt: TGTGCCAGCACTGCGACAGATATGAACACTGAAGCTTTCTTT
cdr3_aa: CASTATDMNTEAFF

d_call: .
clone_size: .
j_call: TRBJ1-3
v_call: TRBV3-1/TRBV3-2
cdr3_nt: TGTGCCAGCAGCCAAGTTCCAGGGGCTGGAAACACCATATATTTT
cdr3_aa: CASSQVPGAGNTIYF

d_call: TRBD1
clone_size: .
j_call: TRBJ1-4
v_call: TRBV27
cdr3_nt: TGTGCCAGCAGTTTAAAGGCTGGGACAGGGAAGAACGAAAAACTGTTTTTT
cdr3_aa: CASSLKAGTGKNEKLFF

d_call: TRBD2
clone_size: .
j_call: TRBJ2-1
v_call: TRBV6-2/TRBV6-3
cdr3_nt: TGTGCCAGCAGTCGGTCAAGGCGGGGGGCAATCAGTGAGCAGTTCTTC
cdr3_aa: CASSRSRRGAISEQFF

d_call: TRBD1
clone_size: .
j_call: TRBJ1-5
v_call: TRBV2
cdr3_nt: TGTGCCAGCCTGACCGACAGGGACGGTCAGCCCCAGCATTTT
cdr3_aa: CASLTDRDGQPQHF

d_call: .
clone_size: .
j_call: TRBJ2-7
v_call: TRBV6-5
cdr3_nt: TGTGCCAGCAGCCGACGGGGAACCCCTTCTTACGAGCAGTACTTC
cdr3_aa: CASSRRGTPSYEQYF

d_call: .
clone_size: few
j_call: TRBJ1-1
v_call: TRBV6-5
cdr3_nt: TGTGCCAGCAGTTACAGCACCCTCCAGGGAGCTTTCTTT
cdr3_aa: CASSYSTLQGAFF

d_call: .
clone_size: .
j_call: TRBJ1-1
v_call: TRBV3-1/TRBV3-2
cdr3_nt: TGTGCCAGCAGCCAAGCTTCAGATAAAGCTTTCTTT
cdr3_aa: CASSQASDKAFF

d_call: TRBD2
clone_size: .
j_call: TRBJ2-7
v_call: TRBV29-1
cdr3_nt: TGCAGCGTCTTCTCCGGGACTAGCGCCTACGAGCAGTACTTC
cdr3_aa: CSVFSGTSAYEQYF

d_call: .
clone_size: .
j_call: TRBJ2-2
v_call: TRBV6-5
cdr3_nt: TGTGCCAGCAGTTACGGGCCCGGAGGCGCCGGGGAGCTGTTTTTT
cdr3_aa: CASSYGPGGAGELFF

d_call: TRBD2
clone_size: .
j_call: TRBJ2-6
v_call: TRBV7-2
cdr3_nt: TGTGCCAGCAGCGTAAACGGACTAGCGGGTAATTTC
cdr3_aa: CASSVNGLAGNF

d_call: .
clone_size: .
j_call: TRBJ2-5
v_call: TRBV6-2/TRBV6-3
cdr3_nt: TGTGCCAGCAGTTACTCAGGGGGTCGAGAGACCCAGTACTTC
cdr3_aa: CASSYSGGRETQYF

d_call: .
clone_size: .
j_call: TRBJ1-1
v_call: TRBV7-3
cdr3_nt: TGTGCCAGCAGCTTAACGGCGGGGAGGGACACTGAAGCTTTCTTT
cdr3_aa: CASSLTAGRDTEAFF